This TCR beta chain was captured by sequencing in a study of blood T cell repertoires in COVID-19. Profiling relied on immunoSEQ multiplex PCR, and the TCRdb table lists in-frame clones only, not all of them. Among roughly 80,000 clones listed, roughly 92% were seen once. Germline V gene sequence: CDR1 MDHEN, CDR2 SYDVKM. The CDR3 is 14 residues long. V was cut by 6 bases and J by 2 bases, with 14 bases left in between. The receptor's source is a man over 45 with COVID-19, enrolled during active disease. Material: peripheral blood. The chain uses TRBV28 and TRBJ2-7; D perhaps matches TRBD2 (6 bases). Written as DNA, the CDR3 is TGTGCCAGCAGACCTGGGACTGCTACCTACGAGCAGTACTTC. Amino acid sequence: CASRPGTATYEQYF.